Below, 22 T cell receptor beta chains from the same sample are listed, as sequenced in a study of brain T cells in children with intractable seizures. The assay was immunoSEQ multiplex PCR, and TCRdb's table has in-frame clones only and misses some. This sample has 75,000 to 80,000 clones, with 93% found just once. Sample: peripheral blood, taken at surgery. The receptors come from a boy in the first two years of life with tuberous sclerosis and intractable seizures.

This clone was seen a single time. The chain uses TRBV13 and TRBJ2-5; D is uncertain. Deletions cut 4 bases from V and 0 bases from J, with 12 bases between. This CDR3 is 15 amino acids long. Germline-derived CDR1 and CDR2 are PRHDT and FYEKMQ (reference sequence). CDR3 DNA sequence: TGTGCCAGCAGCTCGAAAGACTGGTACCAAGAGACCCAGTACTTC. Translation: CASSSKDWYQETQYF.

This chain joins TRBV9 and TRBJ2-2, with D perhaps matching TRBD2 (5 bases). The CDR3 extends over 15 amino acids. Germline V gene lookup returns CDR1 SGDLS and CDR2 YYNGEE. The ends were cut back, 0 bases at V and 5 bases at J, with 11 bases in the middle. As DNA, the CDR3 is TGTGCCAGCAGCGTAGGTCTCTCGGGGACCGGGGAGCTGTTTTTT. Protein product: CASSVGLSGTGELFF. Full variable domain (missing parts from reference TRBV9 and TRBJ2-2): DSGVTQTPKHLITATGQRVTLRCSPRSGDLSVYWYQQSLDQGLQFLIQYYNGEERAKGNILERFSAQQFPDLHSELNLSSLELGDSALYFCASSVGLSGTGELFFGEGSRLTVL.

The V call is TRBV10-1, the J call TRBJ1-2; D ambiguous. CDR1 WNHNN and CDR2 SYGVQD come from the germline V gene (reference sequence). This CDR3 has 13 residues. V lost 6 bases and J 2 bases, leaving 10 bases between the germline ends. Here the CDR3 reads CASSRAPNYGYTF. The CDR3 DNA follows: TGCGCCAGCAGCCGGGCGCCGAACTATGGCTACACCTTC.

Here the CDR3 reads CASSVGGDGNTIYF. The CDR3 region has the DNA TGTGCCAGCAGCGTAGGAGGAGACGGAAACACCATATATTTT. This chain uses TRBV9 with TRBJ1-3; D unresolved. The CDR3 is 14 residues long. Germline loops: CDR1 SGDLS, CDR2 YYNGEE. The V gene lost 0 bases and the J gene lost 4 bases, with 8 bases spanning the gap. The full variable domain, its missing parts supplied by reference TRBV9 and TRBJ1-3, is DSGVTQTPKHLITATGQRVTLRCSPRSGDLSVYWYQQSLDQGLQFLIQYYNGEERAKGNILERFSAQQFPDLHSELNLSSLELGDSALYFCASSVGGDGNTIYFGEGSWLTVV.

The chain recombines TRBV4-1 with TRBJ1-2; TRBD1 matches 8 bases. V lost 1 base and J lost 4; bases outside the gene matches: 8. The germline gives CDR1 MGHRA, CDR2 YSYEKL. The CDR3 covers 16 residues. For the CDR3, the DNA is TGCGCCAGCAGCCAAGGGAGGGGGCAGGGGGCCTATGGCTACACCTTC. Protein sequence: CASSQGRGQGAYGYTF.

The V gene is TRBV4-1, the J gene TRBJ1-1; D call uncertain. CDR1 and CDR2 from the germline V gene are MGHRA and YSYEKL. The ends were cut back, 1 base at V and 1 base at J, with 7 bases in the middle. The CDR3 sequence is 14 residues long. CDR3 sequence: CASSQVPGNTEAFF. CDR3 DNA: TGCGCCAGCAGCCAAGTTCCCGGGAACACTGAAGCTTTCTTT.

For this clone: This sample includes further DNA sequences coding for the same CDR3. The chain carries TRBV19 and TRBJ2-7, with a possible D match to TRBD2 (6 bases). Germline V lookup: CDR1 LNHDA, CDR2 SQIVND (reference sequence). This CDR3 spans 12 amino acids. With 3 bases removed from V and 5 bases from J, the gap between germline ends came to 8 bases. The CDR3 is CASSIGGNEQYF. DNA of the CDR3: TGTGCCAGTAGTATCGGGGGAAACGAGCAGTACTTC.

This chain joins TRBV6-5 and TRBJ1-1, with 8 bases that match TRBD1. This CDR3 is built from 13 residues. With 7 bases clipped from V and 5 bases from J, the junction kept 6 bases outside the gene matches. Germline V gene data show CDR1 as MNHEY and CDR2 as SVGAGI. CDR3 sequence (DNA): TGTGCCAGCAAAACAGGGGGTACGACTGAAGCTTTCTTT. This encodes CASKTGGTTEAFF.

The chain uses TRBV24-1 and TRBJ2-1, with 9 bases matching TRBD1. This CDR3 has 12 residues. The trim removed 12 bases at V and 4 bases at J, leaving 3 bases unmatched. Germline loops: CDR1 KGHDR, CDR2 SFDVKD. The CDR3, as DNA: TGTGCCGTGGGGACAGGGTACAATGAGCAGTTCTTC. It specifies CAVGTGYNEQFF.

The V gene is TRBV5-4, the J gene TRBJ2-1, with 8 bases matching TRBD1. This CDR3 contains 16 residues. The germline V gene has CDR1 SGHNT and CDR2 YYREEE (reference sequence). V trimming: 4 bases; J trimming: 4 bases; junction bases outside the gene matches: 10. The CDR3 is CASSPRTGQGYNEQFF. In nucleotides, the CDR3 is TGTGCCAGCAGCCCCAGGACAGGGCAGGGGTACAATGAGCAGTTCTTC. Variable domain in full (rest from reference TRBV5-4 and TRBJ2-1): ETGVTQSPTHLIKTRGQQVTLRCSSQSGHNTVSWYQQALGQGPQFIFQYYREEENGRGNFPPRFSGLQFPNYSSELNVNALELDDSALYLCASSPRTGQGYNEQFFGPGTRLTVL.

This rearrangement joins TRBV20-1 to TRBJ2-5; D call uncertain. Trimming shortened V by 3 bases and J by 4 bases, and 9 bases separated the two germline ends. CDR1 DFQATT and CDR2 SNEGSKA come from the germline V gene (reference sequence). The CDR3 runs to 12 residues. The CDR3 nucleotides are TGCAGTGCTAGTCGGTGGGGAGAGACCCAGTACTTC. Translation: CSASRWGETQYF.

V usage is TRBV30 and J usage is TRBJ1-5; tentative D call: TRBD1 (6 bases). Between the trimmed V and J ends, which lost 3 bases and 7 bases, there was a span of 16 bases. The germline V gene has CDR1 GTSNPN and CDR2 SVGIG (reference sequence). The CDR3 contains 14 residues. Here the CDR3 reads CAWSQGWAGQPQHF. For the CDR3, the DNA is TGTGCCTGGAGCCAGGGGTGGGCTGGCCAGCCCCAGCATTTT. The full variable domain, with the rest looked up from reference TRBV30 and TRBJ1-5, is SQTIHQWPATLVQPVGSPLSLECTVEGTSNPNLYWYRQAAGRGLQLLFYSVGIGQISSEVPQNLSASRPQDRQFILSSKKLLLSDSGFYLCAWSQGWAGQPQHFGDGTRLSIL.

The chain is built from TRBV12-3 or TRBV12-4 and TRBJ2-7; D is ambiguous. V lost 5 bases, J lost 3 bases, and 8 bases lay in between. This CDR3 is built from 12 residues. The CDR3 here is CASSDDGYEQYF. The CDR3 coding sequence is TGTGCCAGCAGTGATGACGGCTACGAGCAGTACTTC.

Of note for this clone: Its ends do not fully match the called genes, so a read error is possible. The genes are TRBV6-5 and TRBJ1-1; no clear D. The CDR3 is made up of 15 amino acids. The germline gives CDR1 MNHEY, CDR2 SVGAGI. The CDR3 region has the DNA TGTGCCAGCAGTGACTCGATCTGGGGAGAGACTGAAGCTTTCTTT. It is translated as CASSDSIWGETEAFF.

The gene calls are TRBV11-1 and TRBJ2-7; tentatively, D is TRBD1 (5 bases). Germline V gene data show CDR1 as SGHAT and CDR2 as FQDESV (reference sequence). The V end was cut by 1 base, the J end by 0 bases, with 10 bases between. The CDR3 is 15 residues long. The CDR3 is CASSLVKGFSYEQYF. CDR3 DNA sequence: TGTGCCAGCAGCTTAGTTAAGGGGTTCTCCTACGAGCAGTACTTC.

This clone was picked up one time. The chain carries TRBV6-5 and TRBJ1-2, with 10 bases matching TRBD1. The CDR3 is made up of 15 amino acids. Unmatched junction bases numbered 8, after V lost 3 bases and J lost 7 bases. The germline V gene has CDR1 MNHEY and CDR2 SVGAGI. The CDR3 nucleotides are TGTGCCAGCAGTTATCAGACAGGGGGCGCGTTTGGCTACACCTTC. Its translation is CASSYQTGGAFGYTF.

V is TRBV5-6 and J is TRBJ1-1, with D unresolved. CDR3 length: 16 amino acids. Trimming left V 4 bases short and J 3 bases short, with 19 bases between. The germline gives CDR1 SGHDT, CDR2 YYEEEE. The DNA for the CDR3 is TGTGCCAGCAGCGGCGGCCTCGTAGACGGCTACACTGAAGCTTTCTTT. Amino acids: CASSGGLVDGYTEAFF.

The chain employs TRBV9 and TRBJ1-6; TRBD1 matches 7 bases. In germline, CDR1 is SGDLS, CDR2 YYNGEE. The CDR3 loop spans 13 amino acids. V was clipped by 3 bases and J by 8 bases; unmatched bases: 2. DNA for the CDR3: TGTGCCAGCAGCGGACAGGGTTATTCACCCCTCCACTTT. Its translation is CASSGQGYSPLHF.

This chain joins TRBV4-1 and TRBJ1-4, with a possible D match to TRBD1 (6 bases). CDR3 size: 15 residues. The V end lost 0 bases, the J end lost 8 bases, and 13 bases lay between the germline ends. Germline V gene lookup returns CDR1 MGHRA and CDR2 YSYEKL. This CDR3 is CASSQENRVQEKLFF. The CDR3 DNA is TGCGCCAGCAGCCAAGAGAACAGGGTGCAGGAAAAACTGTTTTTT.

Details on this clone: The sample contains more than one DNA sequence encoding this CDR3. The chain uses TRBV7-8 and TRBJ1-1; the match to TRBD1 covers 8 bases. The CDR3 contains 13 residues. The germline gives CDR1 SGHVS, CDR2 FQNEAQ. V gave up 6 bases and J gave up 4 bases; unmatched junction bases: 4. CDR3 nucleotide sequence: TGTGCCAGCAGACCTACAGGGGGCACTGAAGCTTTCTTT. Amino acid sequence: CASRPTGGTEAFF.

This clone has only a few counts. The rearrangement uses TRBV6-1 and TRBJ2-3; 8 bases map to TRBD2. The V gene end was trimmed by 1 base and the J gene end by 5 bases; junction bases not matched to a gene: 5. This CDR3 contains 15 residues. Germline V gives CDR1 MNHNS, CDR2 SASEGT. The CDR3 loop reads CASSEVGGGRDTQYF. Here the CDR3 DNA reads TGTGCCAGCAGTGAAGTTGGCGGGGGGCGAGATACGCAGTATTTT.

V and J are TRBV11-3 and TRBJ1-1; 8 nucleotides line up with TRBD1. After removal of 5 bases from V and 1 base from J, the junction contained 9 bases not matched to a gene. Germline lookup yields CDR1 SGHNT and CDR2 YENEEA. CDR3 length equals 16 residues. CDR3 region: CASSPRWTGRNTEAFF. The DNA of the CDR3 is TGTGCCAGCAGCCCCCGGTGGACAGGGCGGAACACTGAAGCTTTCTTT. The full variable domain, completed using reference TRBV11-3 and TRBJ1-1, is EAGVVQSPRYKIIEKKQPVAFWCNPISGHNTLYWYLQNLGQGPELLIRYENEEAVDDSQLPKDRFSAERLKGVDSTLKIQPAELGDSAVYLCASSPRWTGRNTEAFFGQGTRLTVV.